This TCR beta chain was found in a study of response to subunit inactivated influenza vaccine. The germline V and J ends were trimmed by 0 bases and 0 bases, with 13 bases remaining between them. The CDR3 extends over 17 amino acids. Looked up from germline, CDR1 is SGDLS and CDR2 is YYNGEE. With respect to this clonotype: Its specificity is not known.

TCRdb used MiXCR to reprocess the RT-PCR reads, holding one entry per CDR3 protein. The profile covers about 480,000 distinct CDR3 sequences, with about 25% appearing a single time and under 2.5% taken by the ten largest. Study conclusions and caveats: T cells newly recruited by each seasonal influenza vaccination are few, the authors suggested.

Sequencing used CD4+ T cells sorted from PBMCs, obtained 5 days after vaccination. The receptor comes from a man in his fifties or sixties who received an inactivated influenza vaccine. The chain links TRBV9 to TRBJ1-3; D is possibly TRBD1 (6 bases). CDR3: CASSVGGRRGSGNTIYF. Written as DNA, the CDR3 is TGTGCCAGCAGCGTAGGGGGGCGGAGGGGCTCTGGAAACACCATATATTTT.